This entry lists 23 T cell receptor beta chains sequenced from one sample in a study of cytomegalovirus exposure and HLA in healthy donors. The study ran its PCR with 60 Vbeta and 13 Jbeta primers. The table came from immunoSEQ multiplex PCR; TCRdb's copy has only in-frame clones and leaves some out. The sample includes about 95,000 clones, approximately 76% seen only once; the top ten take roughly 5%. The sequenced sample consisted of PBMCs. The receptor set was obtained from a man aged 25-45 years in good health and CMV-seropositive.

The genes are TRBV6-5 and TRBJ2-7, with a weak D call TRBD2 (6 bases). Germline assignment: CDR1 MNHEY and CDR2 SVGAGI. V was pared by 2 bases and J by 1 base, with 9 bases between. This CDR3 has 14 amino acids. The CDR3 bases are TGTGCCAGCAGTTACAATAGCGGTTCCTACGAGCAGTACTTC. It specifies CASSYNSGSYEQYF.

The chain links TRBV27 to TRBJ1-2; 12 nucleotides align to TRBD1. CDR1 and CDR2 (germline): MNHEY, SMNVEV (reference sequence). With V trimmed by 5 bases and J by 3 bases, 4 bases remained unmatched. The CDR3 has 15 amino acids. The CDR3 region is CASSPGTGGDYGYTF. The CDR3 DNA follows: TGTGCCAGCAGTCCTGGGACAGGGGGCGACTATGGCTACACCTTC.

The chain joins TRBV10-3 to TRBJ1-1, with 7 bases identical to TRBD1. Germline lookup yields CDR1 ENHRY and CDR2 SYGVKD. There are 14 residues in the CDR3. The V and J ends lost 3 bases and 5 bases, in that order; junction bases with no gene match: 6. CDR3 DNA: TGTGCCATCAGTGATCCTACAGGGGAAACTGAAGCTTTCTTT. As protein: CAISDPTGETEAFF.

In its sample, this clone was seen a few times. The chain joins TRBV5-1 to TRBJ2-1; 9 nucleotides line up with TRBD1. CDR1 is SGHRS, CDR2 YFSETQ, per germline. The CDR3 spans 13 residues. J lost 10 bases, V lost 0 bases, and 2 bases had no gene match. This CDR3 is CASSLAGTGEQFF. CDR3 nucleotide sequence: TGCGCCAGCAGCTTGGCCGGGACAGGGGAGCAGTTCTTC.

The sample holds a few counts of this clone. The chain recombines TRBV9 with TRBJ2-1; D is possibly TRBD2 (7 bases). V was trimmed by 0 bases and J by 7 bases, leaving 17 bases between them. The germline CDR1 and CDR2 sequences are SGDLS and YYNGEE. CDR3 length: 16 amino acids. The CDR3 DNA is TGTGCCAGCAGCGTAGCTACTAGGGGGGGGTTGAATGAGCAGTTCTTC. Amino acid sequence: CASSVATRGGLNEQFF.

There are a few counts of this clone. A junction boundary mismatches the germline segment, possibly from a read error. The rearrangement uses TRBV7-9 and TRBJ2-5; D is possibly TRBD2 (5 bases). Per the germline V gene, CDR1 is SEHNR and CDR2 is FQNEAQ (reference sequence). The CDR3 contains 16 residues. Here the CDR3 DNA reads TGCGCCAGCAGCCAAGCTGAGCGCCTCACGGGGGAGACCCAGTACTTC. Protein: CASSQAERLTGETQYF.

The chain recombines TRBV5-1 with TRBJ2-3; D gene ambiguous. The length of the CDR3 is 16 residues. Germline CDR1 reads SGHRS; CDR2 reads YFSETQ. V was clipped by 4 bases and J by 11 bases, with 26 bases between them. In DNA form, the CDR3 reads TGCGCCAGCAGCCCTGATCTCCGAGAGACTTTTTTAGGGCAGTATTTT. Translating it yields CASSPDLRETFLGQYF.

The gene calls are TRBV5-1 and TRBJ1-5; TRBD1 matches at 7 bases. J was trimmed by 0 bases and V by 3 bases; bases with no gene match: 3. The germline gives CDR1 SGHRS, CDR2 YFSETQ. The CDR3 sequence is 15 residues long. The CDR3 DNA reads TGCGCCAGCAGCTCTGGGACAGATAGCAATCAGCCCCAGCATTTT. Its protein product is CASSSGTDSNQPQHF.

A few counts support this clone. The genes are TRBV9 and TRBJ2-6; D call uncertain. The CDR3 length is 14 residues. V shed 3 bases and J shed 4 bases, with 8 bases lying between them. The germline CDR1 and CDR2 sequences are SGDLS and YYNGEE. The CDR3 spells CASSDLSGANVLTF. CDR3 DNA sequence: TGTGCCAGCAGCGACCTTAGCGGGGCCAACGTCCTGACTTTC.

The rearrangement joins TRBV6-4 to TRBJ2-2; TRBD2 matches 9 bases. Germline V gene sequence: CDR1 MRHNA, CDR2 SNTAGT. The CDR3 is 14 residues long. Trimming removed 3 bases from V and 4 bases from J; junction bases left unmatched: 0. The CDR3 reads CASSELAGTGELFF. CDR3 DNA sequence: TGTGCCAGCAGTGAACTAGCGGGCACCGGGGAGCTGTTTTTT.

J is TRBJ2-5 and V is TRBV4-1; TRBD2 matches at 9 bases. The CDR3 runs 19 residues. Germline V gives CDR1 MGHRA, CDR2 YSYEKL. Trimming at V came to 2 bases and at J to 0 bases, leaving 13 bases not matched to a gene. This CDR3 is CASSQSIRGGEIDQETQYF. The CDR3 DNA reads TGCGCCAGCAGCCAATCCATACGCGGGGGGGAAATCGACCAAGAGACCCAGTACTTC.

This chain uses TRBV5-4 with TRBJ2-3; D is perhaps TRBD1 (5 bases). The CDR3 has 15 amino acids. V gave up 4 bases and J gave up 5 bases, with 17 bases separating them. In germline, CDR1 is SGHNT, CDR2 YYREEE (reference sequence). The CDR3 loop reads CASSPTAGPVDTQYF. CDR3 nucleotide sequence: TGTGCCAGCAGCCCAACAGCAGGGCCGGTAGATACGCAGTATTTT.

CDR3 sequence (DNA): TGTGCCAGCAGTTACGGATCGGGGGACAGGGGCTACGAGCAGTACGTC. Translated: CASSYGSGDRGYEQYV. The gene calls are TRBV6-6 and TRBJ2-7; 10 nucleotides agree with TRBD1. Germline loops: CDR1 MNHNY, CDR2 SVGAGI (reference sequence). The ends lost 2 bases at V and 3 bases at J; junction bases unmatched: 7. The CDR3 is 16 residues long.

The V and J genes are TRBV30 and TRBJ2-7, with D unclear. V lost 0 bases, J lost 4 bases, and 7 bases lay in between. CDR1 is GTSNPN and CDR2 is SVGIG in the germline V gene (reference sequence). This CDR3 region has 12 residues. The CDR3 region is CAWSVTGYEQYF. The CDR3 DNA reads as TGTGCCTGGAGTGTAACGGGTTACGAGCAGTACTTC.

V gene TRBV28 combines with J gene TRBJ2-4, with 7 bases matching TRBD2. This CDR3 has 16 residues. The V segment lost 6 bases and the J segment 4 bases; nucleotides outside the gene matches: 12. Germline CDR1 is MDHEN and CDR2 is SYDVKM. The DNA for the CDR3 is TGTGCCAGCAGCCCTCTCCTAGCGGCTAAAAAAAACATTCAGTACTTC. Protein: CASSPLLAAKKNIQYF.

V is TRBV27 and J is TRBJ2-1; D remains unclear. V was shortened by 5 bases and J by 0 bases, with 5 bases between the two germline ends. In germline, CDR1 is MNHEY, CDR2 SMNVEV (reference sequence). CDR3 length: 13 residues. The CDR3, as DNA: TGTGCCAGCAGTACGAGCTCCTACAATGAGCAGTTCTTC. Amino acid sequence: CASSTSSYNEQFF.

This clone showed up just once. The V call is TRBV7-9, the J call TRBJ1-1, with D perhaps matching TRBD1 (5 bases). This CDR3 contains 14 residues. V was trimmed by 5 bases and J by 2 bases, leaving 12 bases between them. Germline V gene data show CDR1 as SEHNR and CDR2 as FQNEAQ (reference sequence). CDR3 region: CASSLGRGNTEAFF. CDR3 coding DNA: TGTGCCAGCAGCCTCGGTAGGGGCAACACTGAAGCTTTCTTT.

This clone was seen a handful of times. The chain combines TRBV4-1 with TRBJ2-7; D gene unclear. The germline CDR1 and CDR2 sequences are MGHRA and YSYEKL. Between the trimmed V and J ends, which lost 1 base and 6 bases, there was a span of 16 bases. This CDR3 region has 15 residues. CDR3 region: CASSQAVVHPIEQYF. Here the CDR3 DNA reads TGCGCCAGCAGCCAAGCGGTGGTCCACCCGATCGAGCAGTACTTC.

The gene calls are TRBV7-9 and TRBJ2-7; 8 bases map to TRBD1. Germline values: CDR1 SEHNR, CDR2 FQNEAQ (reference sequence). The CDR3 has 15 amino acids. V was pared by 5 bases and J by 0 bases, with 6 bases of the junction left unmatched. DNA for the CDR3: TGTGCCAGCAGCCACCGGGACAGGAGCTCCTACGAGCAGTACTTC. Amino acid sequence: CASSHRDRSSYEQYF.

The chain is built from TRBV2 and TRBJ2-7; 10 bases align to TRBD1. Germline CDR1 is SNHLY and CDR2 is FYNNEI. J was trimmed by 3 bases and V by 7 bases; bases with no gene match: 6. This CDR3 has 14 amino acids. DNA of the CDR3: TGTGCCAGCAAAAGGGACAGGGGATACTACGAGCAGTACGTC. Translating it yields CASKRDRGYYEQYV.

This clone appeared a single time. This chain joins TRBV11-3 and TRBJ2-3; no definite D call. Trimming left V 2 bases short and J 2 bases short, with 8 bases between. Per germline, CDR1 SGHNT and CDR2 YENEEA. CDR3 length: 14 amino acids. CDR3 bases: TGTGCCAGCAGCTTACGCGAACTCACAGATACGCAGTATTTT. It specifies CASSLRELTDTQYF.

J is TRBJ2-5 and V is TRBV7-9, with D perhaps TRBD2 (5 bases). Germline V gene sequence: CDR1 SEHNR, CDR2 FQNEAQ (reference sequence). CDR3 length: 14 residues. V was trimmed by 3 bases and J by 5 bases, leaving 13 bases between them. The CDR3 DNA reads as TGTGCCAGCAGCTTCGAACCTTCGGGGGAGACCCAGTACTTC. It codes for CASSFEPSGETQYF.

The chain employs TRBV5-1 and TRBJ1-2; perhaps TRBD1 as D (6 bases). Trimming pared 4 bases from V and 4 bases from J, leaving 17 bases between. Germline V gene sequence: CDR1 SGHRS, CDR2 YFSETQ. There are 15 residues in the CDR3. The CDR3 DNA is TGCGCCAGCAGCCCCGGACTCGACAGGTTCTATGGCTACACCTTC. This encodes CASSPGLDRFYGYTF.